Listed below are T cell receptor beta chains from one sample, sequenced in a study of blood T cell repertoires in COVID-19. Profiled with immunoSEQ multiplex PCR; TCRdb holds only in-frame clones, not every one. The data contain about 210,000 clones, about four fifths of them singletons. Sequenced material: peripheral blood. The source is a woman at least 80 years old with COVID-19, enrolled during active disease. Both conserved end residues are part of each CDR3. A D gene is named only where the DNA matches it firmly. Size is stated for part of the rows, as once, few or many counts, or as a class when the clone is expanded.

j_call d_call v_call clone_size cdr3_nt cdr3_aa
TRBJ2-3 - TRBV7-3 - TGTGCCAGCAGCCATGGGCCAGATACGCAGTATTTT CASSHGPDTQYF
TRBJ1-1 - TRBV3-1/TRBV3-2 - TGTGCCAGCAGCCAGGGGCCCTATTCGACTGAAGCTTTCTTT CASSQGPYSTEAFF
TRBJ1-6 - TRBV27 - TGTGCCAGCAGCCCCGCAGGCCCTGCTCGGTATTCACCCCTCCACTTT CASSPAGPARYSPLHF
TRBJ2-3 TRBD2 TRBV4-1 - TGCGCCAGCACCAAGCGGGGGGGCGGGGATACGCAGTATTTT CASTKRGGGDTQYF
TRBJ2-1 TRBD2 TRBV2 few TGTGCCAGCGATTGGACCCTCAGCGGGGATGAGCAGTTCTTC CASDWTLSGDEQFF
TRBJ1-1 TRBD1 TRBV3-1/TRBV3-2 - TGTGCCAGCAGCCCTCAGGGGGGTGGGCTGAACACTGAAGCTTTCTTT CASSPQGGGLNTEAFF
TRBJ1-1 - TRBV5-1 - TGCGCCAGCAGCTTGGGGACACCCAGGTGGTCTGAAGCTTTCTTT CASSLGTPRWSEAFF
TRBJ1-2 TRBD1 TRBV24-1 - TGTGCCACCAGTGGCACGGACAGGACCTATGGCTACACCTTC CATSGTDRTYGYTF
TRBJ2-1 TRBD2 TRBV24-1 - TGTGCCACCAGTGATTCACTAGCGGGGGCCTACAATGAGCAGTTCTTC CATSDSLAGAYNEQFF
TRBJ1-5 - TRBV12-3/TRBV12-4 - TGTGCCAGCAGTTTTGGTCTAAATCAGCCCCAGCATTTT CASSFGLNQPQHF
TRBJ1-2 - TRBV3-1/TRBV3-2 once TGTGCCAGCAGCCCGACAGGACTGTTCTATGGCTACACCTTC CASSPTGLFYGYTF
TRBJ1-2 TRBD1 TRBV5-1 - TGCGCCAGCAGCTTCGGGCCCGACAGGGGGGATGATGGCTACACCTTC CASSFGPDRGDDGYTF
TRBJ1-3 - TRBV12-3/TRBV12-4 - TGTGCCAGCAGTTTTCTTTCTGGAAACACCATATATTTT CASSFLSGNTIYF
TRBJ2-7 - TRBV7-2 - TGTGCCAGCAGCCCCAACAGGTACGAGCAGTACTTC CASSPNRYEQYF
TRBJ2-7 TRBD1 TRBV5-1 - TGCGCCAGCAGCTTGGGAGTGGGGACAGGGGACGAGCAGTACTTC CASSLGVGTGDEQYF
TRBJ2-7 TRBD1 TRBV10-3 once TGTGCCATCAGTGAGGGACAGGTGGGTGAGCAGTACTTC CAISEGQVGEQYF
TRBJ2-7 - TRBV7-9 - TGTGCCAGCAGCTCCATCAGGGGCCCCTACGAGCAGTACTTC CASSSIRGPYEQYF